This TCR beta chain is drawn from a study of molecular identifiers for immune sequencing clone quantification. TCRdb analysed the PCR reads with MiXCR anew, one entry per CDR3 protein. The sample lists around 480,000 distinct CDR3 sequences, about 26% seen once, with around 0.78% in the top ten. This clonotype appeared a few times. Relative to the germline gene, one junction end is altered; a read error may explain this. The CDR3 contains 15 residues. The germline V gene encodes CDR1 LGHNA and CDR2 YNFKEQ. This sequence joins TRBV4-2 and TRBJ2-2; D possibly corresponds to TRBD2 (5 bases). Sample: naive CD8+ T cells from blood, with Jurkat cell RNA spiked in. As for subset: FACS-sorted CD8+CD4-CCR7+CD45RA+ naive T cells. This clonotype originated in a human donor in good health. Some libraries in this study had Jurkat cell RNA spiked in. CDR3 sequence reads: CASSQDNSYTGELLF. In nucleotides, the CDR3 is TGTGCCAGCAGCCAAGATAACAGTTACACCGGGGAGCTGCTTTTT.